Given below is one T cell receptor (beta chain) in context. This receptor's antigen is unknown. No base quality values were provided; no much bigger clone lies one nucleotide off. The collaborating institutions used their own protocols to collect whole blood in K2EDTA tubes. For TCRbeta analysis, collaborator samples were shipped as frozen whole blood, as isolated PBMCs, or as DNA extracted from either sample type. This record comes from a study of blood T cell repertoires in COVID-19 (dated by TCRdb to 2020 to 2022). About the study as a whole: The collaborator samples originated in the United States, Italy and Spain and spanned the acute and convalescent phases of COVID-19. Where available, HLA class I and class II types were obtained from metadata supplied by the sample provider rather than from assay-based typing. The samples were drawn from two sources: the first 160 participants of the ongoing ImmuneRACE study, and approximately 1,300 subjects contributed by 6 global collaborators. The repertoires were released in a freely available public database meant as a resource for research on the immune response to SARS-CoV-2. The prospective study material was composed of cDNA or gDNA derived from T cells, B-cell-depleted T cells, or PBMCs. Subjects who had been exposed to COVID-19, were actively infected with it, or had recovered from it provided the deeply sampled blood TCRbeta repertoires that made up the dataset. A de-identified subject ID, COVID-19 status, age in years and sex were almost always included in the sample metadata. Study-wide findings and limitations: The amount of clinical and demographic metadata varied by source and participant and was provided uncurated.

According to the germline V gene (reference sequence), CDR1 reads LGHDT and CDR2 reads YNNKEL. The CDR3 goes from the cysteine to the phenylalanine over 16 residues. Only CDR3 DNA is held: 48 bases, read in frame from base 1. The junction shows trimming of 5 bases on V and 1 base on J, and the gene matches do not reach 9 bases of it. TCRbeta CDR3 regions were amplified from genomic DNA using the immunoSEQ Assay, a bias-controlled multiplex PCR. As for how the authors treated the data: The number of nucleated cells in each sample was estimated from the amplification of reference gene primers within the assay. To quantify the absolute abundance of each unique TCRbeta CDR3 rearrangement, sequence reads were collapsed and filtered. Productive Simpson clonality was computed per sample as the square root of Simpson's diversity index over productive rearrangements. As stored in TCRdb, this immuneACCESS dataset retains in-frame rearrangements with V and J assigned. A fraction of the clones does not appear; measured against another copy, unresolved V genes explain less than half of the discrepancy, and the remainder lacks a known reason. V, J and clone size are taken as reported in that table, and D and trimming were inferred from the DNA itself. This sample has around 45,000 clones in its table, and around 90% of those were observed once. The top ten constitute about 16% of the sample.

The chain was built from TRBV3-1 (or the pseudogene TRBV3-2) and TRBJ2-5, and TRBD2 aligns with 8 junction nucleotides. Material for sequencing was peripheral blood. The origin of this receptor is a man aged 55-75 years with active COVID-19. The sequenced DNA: TGTGCCAGCAGCGCCGGAGTTGCGGGGGGCCAAGAGACCCAGTACTTC. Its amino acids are CASSAGVAGGQETQYF.